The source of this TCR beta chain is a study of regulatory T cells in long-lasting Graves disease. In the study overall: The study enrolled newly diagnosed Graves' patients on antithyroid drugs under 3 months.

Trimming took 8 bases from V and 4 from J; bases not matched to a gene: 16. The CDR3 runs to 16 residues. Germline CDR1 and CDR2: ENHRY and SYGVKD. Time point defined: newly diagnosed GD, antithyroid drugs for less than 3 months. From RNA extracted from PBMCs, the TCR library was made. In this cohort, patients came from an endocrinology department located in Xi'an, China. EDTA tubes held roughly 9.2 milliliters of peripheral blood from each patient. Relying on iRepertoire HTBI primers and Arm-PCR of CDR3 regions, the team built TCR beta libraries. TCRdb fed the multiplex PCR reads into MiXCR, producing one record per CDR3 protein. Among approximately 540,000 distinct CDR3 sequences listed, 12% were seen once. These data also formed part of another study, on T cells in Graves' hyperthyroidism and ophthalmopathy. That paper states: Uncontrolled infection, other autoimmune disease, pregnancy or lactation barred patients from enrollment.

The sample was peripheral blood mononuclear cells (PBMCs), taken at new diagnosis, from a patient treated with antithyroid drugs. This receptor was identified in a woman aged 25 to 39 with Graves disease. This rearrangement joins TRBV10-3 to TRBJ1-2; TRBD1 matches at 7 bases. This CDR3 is CAIGGAGGGRGYGYTF. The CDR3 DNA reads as TGTGCCATCGGAGGGGCAGGGGGTGGACGCGGCTATGGCTACACCTTC.